This T cell receptor (beta chain) was sequenced in a study of CD8+CD57+ T cells in acquired aplastic anemia. Study information: Sorted CD4+ and CD8+ cells yielded roughly 3.1 ug of DNA on average.

Genomic DNA served as template for TCR beta VDJ and CDR3 profiling. One entry per CDR3 protein, called by TCRdb with MiXCR from the reads. This table holds around 500,000 distinct CDR3 sequences, under 40% found once. Ten or more counts support this clonotype. Trimming cost V 4 bases and J 0 bases, with 11 bases left between them. Germline V CDR1 and CDR2: SGDLS, YYNGEE. CDR3 size: 14 residues. In patients chosen for sequencing, flow cytometry had shown CD8+CD57+ cell expansion. Material for sequencing was sorted CD4+, CD8+, or CD8+CD57+ T cells (not recorded which) from PBMCs. J is TRBJ2-7 and V is TRBV9; D remains ambiguous. The sequence was obtained from a human donor with aplastic anemia. CDR3 coding DNA: TGTGCCAGCAGCTCCCCCTCTAACTCCTACGAGCAGTACTTC. Its translation is CASSSPSNSYEQYF.